This T cell receptor (beta chain) derives from a study of Graves' ophthalmopathy and Graves' hyperthyroidism. Per germline, CDR1 SGHRS and CDR2 YFSETQ. The CDR3 is 14 amino acids. Amplification of the TCR beta CDR3 regions used RNA transcripts (as template). An opening RT-PCR round employed HTBI primers and preceded a second-round multiplex PCR. TCRdb ran MiXCR on the multiplex PCR reads and lists one entry per CDR3 protein. The repertoire includes about 210,000 distinct CDR3 sequences, 25% to 30% of them detected once, and 9.1% sits in the top ten. This clonotype was seen repeatedly, ten times or more. Germline and junction disagree at one end, which may indicate a read error.

Material for sequencing was peripheral blood. The TCR originated in a man between 50 and 59 years old with Graves' ophthalmopathy. The gene calls are TRBV5-1 and TRBJ2-3; the D is unclear. The CDR3 loop reads CASSLRALTDTQYF. CDR3 nucleotides: TGCGCCAGCAGCTTGAGGGCCCTCACAGATACGCAGTATTTC.